This T cell receptor (beta chain) was observed in a study of neurological immune-mediated disorders. This clonotype was detected ten times or more. The CDR3 sequence is 14 residues long. In germline, CDR1 is MDHEN, CDR2 SYDVKM. Trimming cost V 3 bases and J 1 base, with 9 bases left between them. A blood bank in Maryland, USA, provided the volunteers who served as healthy controls. Each CDR3 protein gets one entry after TCRdb re-called the 5' RACE reads with MiXCR. This table has tens of thousands of distinct CDR3 sequences, 10% appearing once. Sequencing was done on a sample of PBMCs. The rearrangement uses TRBV28 and TRBJ1-1; unclear D gene. The TCR originated in a man aged 35 to 55 in good health. CDR3 coding DNA: TGTGCCAGCAGTTTCCCGACCGAGAACACTGAAGCTTTCTTT. Translating gives CASSFPTENTEAFF.